This TCR beta chain was identified in a study of blood T cell repertoires in COVID-19. Overall study: Researchers got acute and convalescent COVID-19 samples from the United States, Italy and Spain. From T cells, B-cell-depleted T cells, or PBMCs came the material, which was cDNA or gDNA.

Assay: immunoSEQ multiplex PCR; the TCRdb copy retains only in-frame clones and omits some. The sample holds roughly 700,000 clones; 75% to 90% are singletons and the top ten take over 0.2%. The CDR3 sequence is 14 residues long. CDR1 SGDLS and CDR2 YYNGEE come from the germline V gene. V was trimmed by 4 bases and J by 0 bases, leaving 10 bases between them. Sequencing used peripheral blood. V is TRBV9 and J is TRBJ1-1; D not certain. This receptor was obtained from a woman under 30 with acute or convalescent COVID-19. CDR3 loop: CASSPRSLNTEAFF. CDR3 coding DNA: TGTGCCAGCAGCCCCCGTTCTCTGAACACTGAAGCTTTCTTT.